Below are 17 T cell receptor beta chains sequenced from a single sample in a study of PD-L1 blockade in urothelial cancer. Time point defined: pretreatment peripheral blood. Sequenced by immunoSEQ multiplex PCR; TCRdb stores in-frame clones only, minus some. The sample has tens of thousands of clones; 85% to 90% are singletons. This specimen consisted of PBMCs, obtained around atezolizumab (anti-PD-L1) treatment. The origin of the receptors is a man between 65 and 85 years old with urothelial cancer.

This rearrangement joins TRBV5-4 to TRBJ1-1; 8 bases match TRBD1. The length of the CDR3 is 17 residues. CDR1 SGHNT and CDR2 YYREEE come from the germline V gene (reference sequence). The ends lost 4 bases at V and 10 bases at J; junction bases unmatched: 21. CDR3 nucleotides: TGTGCCAGCAGCCCCGGACAGGGCCGAGGGGGGATGAATCGAGCTTTCTTT. It is translated as CASSPGQGRGGMNRAFF.

This clone was seen repeatedly, ten times or more. The chain has TRBV6-1 and TRBJ2-7; 7 bases agree with TRBD1. Germline assignment: CDR1 MNHNS and CDR2 SASEGT. The CDR3 runs to 14 residues. J was trimmed by 4 bases and V by 8 bases; bases with no gene match: 11. This CDR3 reads CASLLRDSLYEQYF. The CDR3 DNA reads as TGTGCCAGCCTCCTCCGGGACAGCCTTTACGAGCAGTACTTC.

This chain joins TRBV7-9 and TRBJ1-1, with 9 bases matching TRBD1. V lost 2 bases to trimming and J lost 4 bases; unmatched junction nucleotides: 5. From germline, CDR1 is SEHNR and CDR2 FQNEAQ (reference sequence). This CDR3 has 15 amino acids. This chain's CDR3 is CASSLSGQGGTEAFF. The CDR3 region has the DNA TGTGCCAGCAGCTTATCGGGACAGGGAGGCACTGAAGCTTTCTTT.

The chain joins TRBV5-4 to TRBJ2-3, with a tentative D call TRBD2 (6 bases). The ends were cut back, 7 bases at V and 3 bases at J, with 15 bases in the middle. The CDR3 covers 14 residues. Germline V gene lookup returns CDR1 SGHNT and CDR2 YYREEE (reference sequence). This CDR3 reads CASSPGDVTDTQYF. CDR3 DNA: TGTGCCAGCTCACCGGGAGACGTTACAGATACGCAGTATTTT. The variable domain in full, with the rest retrieved from reference TRBV5-4 and TRBJ2-3, is ETGVTQSPTHLIKTRGQQVTLRCSSQSGHNTVSWYQQALGQGPQFIFQYYREEENGRGNFPPRFSGLQFPNYSSELNVNALELDDSALYLCASSPGDVTDTQYFGPGTRLTVL.

The chain uses TRBV27 and TRBJ2-7, with 7 positions matching TRBD2. The CDR3 loop spans 14 amino acids. The J segment lost 2 bases and the V segment lost 3 bases, leaving 4 bases of the junction unmatched. CDR1 and CDR2 (germline): MNHEY, SMNVEV (reference sequence). Written as DNA, the CDR3 is TGTGCCAGCAGTTTTAAGCGGGGAACCTACGAGCAGTACTTC. Translated: CASSFKRGTYEQYF.

The chain couples TRBV9 to TRBJ2-1, with D possibly being TRBD2 (6 bases). CDR3 length: 15 amino acids. V lost 4 bases to trimming and J lost 4 bases, with 15 bases between them. The germline V gene has CDR1 SGDLS and CDR2 YYNGEE. CDR3 in amino acids: CASSQLADPYNEQFF. As DNA, the CDR3 is TGTGCCAGCAGCCAGTTAGCGGACCCGTACAATGAGCAGTTCTTC.

The CDR3 loop reads CASSSGLRWNEQYF. In DNA, the CDR3 is TGTGCCAGCAGCTCTGGACTTCGGTGGAACGAGCAGTACTTC. The V and J genes are TRBV13 and TRBJ2-7, with a possible D match to TRBD2 (5 bases). This CDR3 has 14 amino acids. Trimming took off 4 bases at V and 5 bases at J, with 15 bases between the two ends. Germline V gene data show CDR1 as PRHDT and CDR2 as FYEKMQ (reference sequence).

J is TRBJ2-2 and V is TRBV18; 9 bases line up with TRBD1. This CDR3 has 20 residues. The germline V gene has CDR1 KGHSH and CDR2 LQKENI. Germline trimming cut 1 base from V and 4 bases from J; bases unmatched to any gene: 16. CDR3 nucleotides: TGTGCCAGCTCACCACGTTCTTTGGATGGACAGGGGATTACCACCGGGGAGCTGTTTTTT. Encoded protein: CASSPRSLDGQGITTGELFF.

This chain joins TRBV27 and TRBJ1-1, with unresolved D. CDR3 size: 11 residues. Germline loops: CDR1 MNHEY, CDR2 SMNVEV (reference sequence). V lost 7 bases and J lost 5, with 8 bases in between. In nucleotides, the CDR3 is TGTGCCAGCAAGAGCCGGACTGAAGCTTTCTTT. Translating it yields CASKSRTEAFF.

V gene TRBV29-1 combines with J gene TRBJ2-3, with 12 nucleotides matching TRBD2. Germline V gene sequence: CDR1 SQVTM, CDR2 ANQGSEA. J was trimmed by 0 bases and V by 7 bases; bases with no gene match: 5. The length of the CDR3 is 15 residues. The CDR3 protein is CSARGLAGSTDTQYF. The CDR3 DNA reads as TGCAGCGCCAGAGGACTAGCGGGAAGCACAGATACGCAGTATTTT.

The chain joins TRBV5-1 to TRBJ2-7; 7 bases line up with TRBD1. The CDR3 sequence is 17 residues long. The ends lost 2 bases at V and 2 bases at J; junction bases unmatched: 13. Germline CDR1 SGHRS, CDR2 YFSETQ. CDR3 DNA sequence: TGCGCCAGCAGCTTTACCCCCGGACAGGTAGTGGCCTACGAGCAGTACTTC. As protein: CASSFTPGQVVAYEQYF.

The CDR3 bases are TGTGCCAGCAGCTCCCAAACTAGCGCCCCGTTCTCTGGGGCCAACGTCCTGACTTTC. Amino acids: CASSSQTSAPFSGANVLTF. The rearrangement links TRBV7-2 to TRBJ2-6; 7 nucleotides line up with TRBD2. The CDR3 is 19 amino acids. Trimming at V came to 4 bases and at J to 0 bases, leaving 12 bases not matched to a gene. Germline loops: CDR1 SGHTA, CDR2 FQGNSA. The whole variable domain, remainder taken from reference TRBV7-2 and TRBJ2-6, is GAGVSQSPSNKVTEKGKDVELRCDPISGHTALYWYRQSLGQGLEFLIYFQGNSAPDKSGLPSDRFSAERTGGSVSTLTIQRTQQEDSAVYLCASSSQTSAPFSGANVLTFGAGSRLTVL.

The V gene is TRBV6-6, the J gene TRBJ2-1; 11 bases agree with TRBD2. The CDR3 spans 15 residues. After removal of 5 bases from V and 9 bases from J, the junction contained 9 bases not matched to a gene. Germline values: CDR1 MNHNY, CDR2 SVGAGI (reference sequence). In DNA, the CDR3 is TGTGCCAGCAGTCCAACTAGCGGGAGTCGGGGTGAGCAGTTCTTC. This codes for CASSPTSGSRGEQFF.

The genes are TRBV4-1 and TRBJ2-5, with TRBD2 identical over 10 bases. The CDR3 spans 17 residues. The germline V gene has CDR1 MGHRA and CDR2 YSYEKL. J gave up 2 bases and V 1 base, and 7 bases lay outside the gene matches. The CDR3, as DNA: TGCGCCAGCAGCCAAGTGACGACTAGCGGGTTGCAAGAGACCCAGTACTTC. It codes for CASSQVTTSGLQETQYF.

This chain joins TRBV19 and TRBJ2-2; TRBD1 is a possible D gene (5 bases). There are 13 residues in the CDR3. V lost 8 bases to trimming and J lost 2 bases, with 9 bases between them. Germline CDR1 and CDR2: LNHDA and SQIVND (reference sequence). CDR3 in amino acids: CASGAYNTGELFF. The CDR3 DNA follows: TGTGCCAGTGGGGCATACAACACCGGGGAGCTGTTTTTT.

In nucleotides, the CDR3 is TGTGCCAGCAGTGATCACGGGACAAGGGGCACTGAAGCTTTCTTT. Translated, it gives CASSDHGTRGTEAFF. V usage is TRBV28 and J usage is TRBJ1-1; tentative D call: TRBD1 (6 bases). CDR1 and CDR2 from the germline V gene are MDHEN and SYDVKM. Trimming cost V 5 bases and J 4 bases, with 17 bases left between them. The CDR3 contains 15 residues.

The chain employs TRBV30 and TRBJ2-7, with TRBD1 as a possible D gene (5 bases). The CDR3 sequence is 13 residues long. V was shortened by 0 bases and J by 2 bases, with 8 bases between the two germline ends. Germline CDR1 reads GTSNPN; CDR2 reads SVGIG (reference sequence). The CDR3 sequence: CAWSVGHPYEQYF. In nucleotides, the CDR3 is TGTGCCTGGAGTGTAGGACACCCCTACGAGCAGTACTTC.